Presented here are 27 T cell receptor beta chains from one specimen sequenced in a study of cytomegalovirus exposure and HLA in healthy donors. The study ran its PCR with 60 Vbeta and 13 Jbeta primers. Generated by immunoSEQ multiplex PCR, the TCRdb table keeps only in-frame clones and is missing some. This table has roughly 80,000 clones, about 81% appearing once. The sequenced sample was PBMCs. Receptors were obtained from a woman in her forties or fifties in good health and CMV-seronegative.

The CDR3 reads CASSSLVAGDNNEQFF. The CDR3 nucleotides are TGCGCCAGCAGCTCCTTGGTAGCGGGAGATAACAATGAGCAGTTCTTC. The chain links TRBV5-1 to TRBJ2-1, with 9 bases fitting TRBD2. There are 16 residues in the CDR3. The germline gives CDR1 SGHRS, CDR2 YFSETQ. The J segment lost 5 bases and the V segment lost 3 bases, leaving 9 bases of the junction unmatched.

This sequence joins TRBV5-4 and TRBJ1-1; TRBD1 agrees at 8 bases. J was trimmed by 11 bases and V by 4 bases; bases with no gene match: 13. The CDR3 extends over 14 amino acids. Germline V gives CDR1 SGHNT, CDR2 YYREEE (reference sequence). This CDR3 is CASSERLQGERAFF. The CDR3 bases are TGTGCCAGCAGCGAGAGGTTACAGGGGGAGCGGGCTTTCTTT.

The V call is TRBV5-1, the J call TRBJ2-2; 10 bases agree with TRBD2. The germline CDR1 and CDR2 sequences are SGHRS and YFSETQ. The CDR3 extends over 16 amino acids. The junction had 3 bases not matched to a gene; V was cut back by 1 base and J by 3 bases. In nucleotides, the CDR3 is TGCGCCAGCAGCTTGACTAGCGGGACTGACACCGGGGAGCTGTTTTTT. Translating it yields CASSLTSGTDTGELFF.

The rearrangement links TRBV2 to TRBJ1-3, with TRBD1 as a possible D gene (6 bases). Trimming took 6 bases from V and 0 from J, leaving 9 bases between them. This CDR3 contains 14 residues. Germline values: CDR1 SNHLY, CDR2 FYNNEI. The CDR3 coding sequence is TGTGCCAGCAGAGAACAGGGCTCTGGAAACACCATATATTTT. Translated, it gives CASREQGSGNTIYF.

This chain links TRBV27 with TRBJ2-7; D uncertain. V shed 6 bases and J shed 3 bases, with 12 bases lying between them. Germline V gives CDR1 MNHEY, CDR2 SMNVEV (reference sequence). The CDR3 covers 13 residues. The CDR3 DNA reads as TGTGCCAGCAGCTTGGGCATTGACTACGAGCAGTACTTC. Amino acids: CASSLGIDYEQYF.

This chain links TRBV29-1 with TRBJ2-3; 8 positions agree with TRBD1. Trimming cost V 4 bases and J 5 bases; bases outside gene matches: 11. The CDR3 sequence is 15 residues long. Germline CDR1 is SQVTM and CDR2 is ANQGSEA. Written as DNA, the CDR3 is TGCAGCGTTGGTCGGCAGGGGGCGCTGGGAGATACGCAGTATTTT. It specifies CSVGRQGALGDTQYF.

The CDR3 region is CASSVQDRGPYEQYF. For the CDR3, the DNA is TGTGCCAGCAGCGTCCAGGACAGGGGGCCCTACGAGCAGTACTTC. V and J are TRBV5-6 and TRBJ2-5; 11 positions match TRBD1. The assigned J gene may be wrong: the sequence end matches TRBJ2-7 better. The CDR3 contains 15 residues. Germline assignment: CDR1 SGHDT and CDR2 YYEEEE.

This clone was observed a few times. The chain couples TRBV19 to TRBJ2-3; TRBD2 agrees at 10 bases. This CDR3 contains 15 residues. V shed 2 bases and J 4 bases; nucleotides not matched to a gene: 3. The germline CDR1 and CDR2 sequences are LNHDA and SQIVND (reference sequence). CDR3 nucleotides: TGTGCCAGTAGTATACTAGCGGGAGTGGCAGATACGCAGTATTTT. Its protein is CASSILAGVADTQYF. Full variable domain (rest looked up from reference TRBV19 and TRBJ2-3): DGGITQSPKYLFRKEGQNVTLSCEQNLNHDAMYWYRQDPGQGLRLIYYSQIVNDFQKGDIAEGYSVSREKKESFPLTVTSAQKNPTAFYLCASSILAGVADTQYFGPGTRLTVL.

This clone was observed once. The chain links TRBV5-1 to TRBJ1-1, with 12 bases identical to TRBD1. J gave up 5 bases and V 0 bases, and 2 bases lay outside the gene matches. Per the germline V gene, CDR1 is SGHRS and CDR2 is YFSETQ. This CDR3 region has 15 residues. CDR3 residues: CASSLGGQGATEAFF. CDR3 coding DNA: TGCGCCAGCAGCTTGGGGGGACAGGGGGCAACTGAAGCTTTCTTT.

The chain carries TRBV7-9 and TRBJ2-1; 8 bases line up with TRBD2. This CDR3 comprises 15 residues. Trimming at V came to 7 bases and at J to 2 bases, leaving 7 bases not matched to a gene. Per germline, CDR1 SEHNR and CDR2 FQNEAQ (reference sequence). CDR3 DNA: TGTGCCAGCAAACTGGGAGCGGGAGCCTACAATGAGCAGTTCTTC. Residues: CASKLGAGAYNEQFF.

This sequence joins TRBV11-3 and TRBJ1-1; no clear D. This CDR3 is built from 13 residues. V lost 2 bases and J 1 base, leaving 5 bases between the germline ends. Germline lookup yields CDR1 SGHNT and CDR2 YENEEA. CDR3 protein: CASSLHKNTEAFF. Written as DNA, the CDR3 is TGTGCCAGCAGCTTACACAAGAACACTGAAGCTTTCTTT.

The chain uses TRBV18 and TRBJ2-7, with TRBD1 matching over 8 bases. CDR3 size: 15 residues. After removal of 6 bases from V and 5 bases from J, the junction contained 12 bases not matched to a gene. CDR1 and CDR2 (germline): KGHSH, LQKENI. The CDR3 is CASSHGADRAHEQYF. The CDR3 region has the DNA TGTGCCAGCTCCCACGGTGCGGACAGGGCCCACGAGCAGTACTTC.

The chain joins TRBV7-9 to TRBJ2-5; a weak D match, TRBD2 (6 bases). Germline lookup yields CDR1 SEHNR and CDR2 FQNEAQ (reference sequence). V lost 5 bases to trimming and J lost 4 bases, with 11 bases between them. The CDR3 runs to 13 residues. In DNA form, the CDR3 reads TGTGCCAGCAGCCGAGGGAGGTCAGAGACCCAGTACTTC. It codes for CASSRGRSETQYF.

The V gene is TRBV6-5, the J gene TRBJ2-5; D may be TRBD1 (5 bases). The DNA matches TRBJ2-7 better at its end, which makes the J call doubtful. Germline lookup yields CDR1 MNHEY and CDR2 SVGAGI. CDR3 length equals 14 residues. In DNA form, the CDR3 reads TGTGCCAGCAGCCTTAGACAGTCCTCCTACGAGCAGTACTTC. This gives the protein CASSLRQSSYEQYF.

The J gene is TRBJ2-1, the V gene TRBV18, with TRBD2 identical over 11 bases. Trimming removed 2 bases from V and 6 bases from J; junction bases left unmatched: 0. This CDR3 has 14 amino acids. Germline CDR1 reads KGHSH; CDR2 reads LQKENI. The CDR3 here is CASSPGLAGNEQFF. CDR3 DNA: TGTGCCAGCTCACCAGGACTAGCGGGCAATGAGCAGTTCTTC.

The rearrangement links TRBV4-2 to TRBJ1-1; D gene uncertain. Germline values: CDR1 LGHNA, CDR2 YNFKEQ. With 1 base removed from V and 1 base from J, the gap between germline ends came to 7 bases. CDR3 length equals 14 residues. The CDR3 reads CASSQVAENTEAFF. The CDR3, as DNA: TGTGCCAGCAGCCAAGTAGCTGAGAACACTGAAGCTTTCTTT.

DNA of the CDR3: TGTGCCAGCAGCCTCCGGCAGGGAGGTAGGTCATCCTACGAGCAGTACTTC. This codes for CASSLRQGGRSSYEQYF. The V call is TRBV28, the J call TRBJ2-7, with D possibly being TRBD2 (6 bases). CDR1 is MDHEN, CDR2 SYDVKM, per germline. Trimming stripped 6 bases from V and 1 base from J, with 22 bases between. The CDR3 is made up of 17 amino acids.

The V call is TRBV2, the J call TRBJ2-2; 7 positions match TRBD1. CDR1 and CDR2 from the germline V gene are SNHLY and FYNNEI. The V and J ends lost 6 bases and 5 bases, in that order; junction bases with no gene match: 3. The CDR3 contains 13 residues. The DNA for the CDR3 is TGTGCCAGCAGGACAGGGCAAACCGGGGAGCTGTTTTTT. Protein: CASRTGQTGELFF.

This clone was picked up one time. CDR3 sequence (DNA): TGTGCCAGCAGACTTTCAGGTGCCTATGGCTACACCTTC. Amino acids: CASRLSGAYGYTF. The rearrangement joins TRBV14 to TRBJ1-2; D is unclear. The CDR3 runs to 13 residues. Germline assignment: CDR1 SGHDN and CDR2 FVKESK. Trimming left V 6 bases short and J 4 bases short, with 12 bases between.

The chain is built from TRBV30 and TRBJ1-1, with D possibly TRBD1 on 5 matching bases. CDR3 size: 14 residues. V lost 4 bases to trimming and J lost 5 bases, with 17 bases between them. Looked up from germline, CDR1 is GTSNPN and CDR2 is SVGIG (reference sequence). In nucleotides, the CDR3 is TGTGCCTGGACCATCGACGTCCGGGGGACTGAAGCTTTCTTT. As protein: CAWTIDVRGTEAFF. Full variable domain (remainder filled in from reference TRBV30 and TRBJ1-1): SQTIHQWPATLVQPVGSPLSLECTVEGTSNPNLYWYRQAAGRGLQLLFYSVGIGQISSEVPQNLSASRPQDRQFILSSKKLLLSDSGFYLCAWTIDVRGTEAFFGQGTRLTVV.

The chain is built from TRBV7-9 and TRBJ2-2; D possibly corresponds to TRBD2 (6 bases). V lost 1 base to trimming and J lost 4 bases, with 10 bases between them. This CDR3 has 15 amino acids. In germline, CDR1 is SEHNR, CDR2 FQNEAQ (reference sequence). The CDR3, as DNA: TGTGCCAGCAGCTTAGGGGACTCGGTCACCGGGGAGCTGTTTTTT. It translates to CASSLGDSVTGELFF. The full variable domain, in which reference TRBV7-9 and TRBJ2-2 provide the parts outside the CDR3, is DTGVSQNPRHKITKRGQNVTFRCDPISEHNRLYWYRQTLGQGPEFLTYFQNEAQLEKSRLLSDRFSAERPKGSFSTLEIQRTEQGDSAMYLCASSLGDSVTGELFFGEGSRLTVL.

The CDR3 reads CATDRDNTEAFF. The CDR3 nucleotides read TGTGCCACCGACAGGGACAACACTGAAGCTTTCTTT. This chain joins TRBV28 and TRBJ1-1, with TRBD1 identical over 7 bases. Germline CDR1 MDHEN, CDR2 SYDVKM. With 10 bases clipped from V and 2 bases from J, the junction kept 4 bases outside the gene matches. The CDR3 length is 12 residues.

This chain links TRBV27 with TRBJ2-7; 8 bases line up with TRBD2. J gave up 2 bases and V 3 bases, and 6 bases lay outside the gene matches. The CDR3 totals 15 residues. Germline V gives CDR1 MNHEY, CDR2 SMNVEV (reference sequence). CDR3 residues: CASSLRGLGAYEQYF. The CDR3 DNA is TGTGCCAGCAGTTTGAGGGGACTAGGGGCCTACGAGCAGTACTTC.

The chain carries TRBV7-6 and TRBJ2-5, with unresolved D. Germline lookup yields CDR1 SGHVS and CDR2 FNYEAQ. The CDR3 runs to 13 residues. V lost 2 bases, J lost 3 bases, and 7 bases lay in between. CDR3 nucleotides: TGTGCCAGCAGCTTATTCGAGGAAGAGACCCAGTACTTC. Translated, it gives CASSLFEEETQYF.

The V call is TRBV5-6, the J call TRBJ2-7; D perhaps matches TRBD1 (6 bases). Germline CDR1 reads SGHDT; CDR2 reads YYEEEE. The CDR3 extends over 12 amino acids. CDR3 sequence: CASSLWVGTRDV. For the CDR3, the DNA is TGTGCCAGCAGCTTGTGGGTCGGGACAAGGGATGTC.

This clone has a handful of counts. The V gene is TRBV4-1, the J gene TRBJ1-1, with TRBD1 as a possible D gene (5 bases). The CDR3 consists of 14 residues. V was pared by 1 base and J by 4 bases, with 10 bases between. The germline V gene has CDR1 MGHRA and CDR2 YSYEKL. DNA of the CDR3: TGCGCCAGCAGCCAAGTGGTACAGGCCACTGAAGCTTTCTTT. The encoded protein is CASSQVVQATEAFF.

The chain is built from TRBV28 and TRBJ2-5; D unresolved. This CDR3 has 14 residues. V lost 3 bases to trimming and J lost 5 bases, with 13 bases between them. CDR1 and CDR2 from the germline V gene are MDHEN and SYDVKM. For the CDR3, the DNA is TGTGCCAGCAGTTTGTGGAGTTTATCGGAGACCCAGTACTTC. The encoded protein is CASSLWSLSETQYF. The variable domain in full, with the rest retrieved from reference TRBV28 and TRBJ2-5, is DVKVTQSSRYLVKRTGEKVFLECVQDMDHENMFWYRQDPGLGLRLIYFSYDVKMKEKGDIPEGYSVSREKKERFSLILESASTNQTSMYLCASSLWSLSETQYFGPGTRLLVL.